The 8 T cell receptor beta chains below come from one sample, sequenced in a study of shared clonotypes between healthy human individuals. Only in-frame clones appear in the TCRdb table, and some are missing; sequencing was by immunoSEQ multiplex PCR. The sample records about half a million clones, around 75% being singletons. Source material: PBMCs. The source is a woman in her thirties or forties in good health. Some clones in this sample may be carry-over from other donors' samples.

The rearrangement joins TRBV4-3 to TRBJ2-3, with D possibly being TRBD2 (6 bases). This CDR3 has 13 residues. The germline V gene encodes CDR1 LGHNA and CDR2 YSLEER. With 6 bases removed from V and 7 bases from J, the gap between germline ends came to 14 bases. The CDR3 spells CASSGGRTNTQYF. The CDR3 nucleotides are TGCGCCAGCAGTGGTGGGAGGACAAATACGCAGTATTTT.

V usage is TRBV2 and J usage is TRBJ1-2; D possibly corresponds to TRBD1 (5 bases). The CDR3 runs 12 residues. Trimming cost V 9 bases and J 2 bases, with 10 bases left between them. The germline V gene encodes CDR1 SNHLY and CDR2 FYNNEI. The CDR3 protein is CASARENYGYTF. DNA for the CDR3: TGTGCCAGTGCCAGGGAAAACTATGGCTACACCTTC.

The genes are TRBV7-2 and TRBJ1-2; 10 positions agree with TRBD1. J was trimmed by 6 bases and V by 5 bases; bases with no gene match: 6. This CDR3 comprises 14 residues. Germline V gene sequence: CDR1 SGHTA, CDR2 FQGNSA. For the CDR3, the DNA is TGTGCCAGCAGCGCAGGGACAGGGGTAAATGGCTACACCTTC. Translated: CASSAGTGVNGYTF.

The chain couples TRBV7-9 to TRBJ2-5; D gene unclear. V dropped 1 base and J dropped 5 bases, with 5 bases sitting between them. Germline CDR1 and CDR2: SEHNR and FQNEAQ (reference sequence). CDR3 size: 12 residues. The CDR3 nucleotides read TGTGCCAGCAGCTTAGTAGACGAGACCCAGTACTTC. This encodes CASSLVDETQYF.

This clone was counted a few times. CDR3 protein: CASSLDGTANVLTF. The CDR3 DNA reads TGCGCCAGCAGCTTGGATGGGACGGCCAACGTCCTGACTTTC. The chain employs TRBV5-1 and TRBJ2-6; perhaps D is TRBD1 or TRBD2 (5 bases each). V lost 0 bases and J 6 bases, leaving 7 bases between the germline ends. CDR3 length: 14 residues. Germline CDR1 is SGHRS and CDR2 is YFSETQ.

The V gene is TRBV5-1, the J gene TRBJ2-7; TRBD2 aligns across 7 bases. Germline loops: CDR1 SGHRS, CDR2 YFSETQ. The CDR3 length is 15 residues. V lost 1 base to trimming and J lost 0 bases; unmatched junction nucleotides: 4. Written as DNA, the CDR3 is TGCGCCAGCAGCTTGCGTAGCGGGCACTCCTACGAGCAGTACTTC. This gives the protein CASSLRSGHSYEQYF.

This sequence joins TRBV18 and TRBJ2-3, with D unclear. Per the germline V gene, CDR1 is KGHSH and CDR2 is LQKENI. Trimming took 2 bases from V and 1 from J, leaving 7 bases between them. This CDR3 contains 14 residues. The CDR3 region is CASSPNEGTDTQYF. The CDR3 nucleotides read TGTGCCAGCTCACCAAATGAGGGCACAGATACGCAGTATTTT.

Details on this clone: This may stem from a read error, because a much larger clone lies one nucleotide away. The V gene is TRBV30, the J gene TRBJ1-5; possible D gene TRBD1, 5 bases. The CDR3 covers 13 residues. V lost 1 base and J lost 1, with 5 bases in between. Germline assignment: CDR1 GTSNPN and CDR2 SVGIG (reference sequence). The CDR3, as DNA: TGTGCCTGGAGTGGACAGAGCAATCAGCCCCAGCATTTT. It translates to CAWSGQSNQPQHF.